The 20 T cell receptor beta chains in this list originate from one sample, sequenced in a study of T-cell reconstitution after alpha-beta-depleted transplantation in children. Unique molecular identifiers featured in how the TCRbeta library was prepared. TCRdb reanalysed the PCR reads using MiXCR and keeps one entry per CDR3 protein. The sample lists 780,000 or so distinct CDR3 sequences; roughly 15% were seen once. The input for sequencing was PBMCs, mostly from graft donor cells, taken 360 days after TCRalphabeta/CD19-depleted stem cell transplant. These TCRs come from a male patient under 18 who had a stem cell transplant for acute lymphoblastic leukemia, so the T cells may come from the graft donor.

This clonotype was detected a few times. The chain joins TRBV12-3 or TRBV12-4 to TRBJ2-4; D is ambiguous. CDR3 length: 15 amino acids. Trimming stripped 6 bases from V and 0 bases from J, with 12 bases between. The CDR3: CASSLRAAAKNIQYF. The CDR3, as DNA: TGTGCCAGCAGCTTAAGGGCCGCAGCCAAAAACATTCAGTACTTC.

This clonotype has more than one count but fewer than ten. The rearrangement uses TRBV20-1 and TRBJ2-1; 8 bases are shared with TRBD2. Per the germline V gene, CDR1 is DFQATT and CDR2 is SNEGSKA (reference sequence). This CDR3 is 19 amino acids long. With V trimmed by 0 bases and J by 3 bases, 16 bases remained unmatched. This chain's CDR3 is CSARDFDSTLREDYNEQFF. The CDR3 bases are TGCAGTGCTAGAGATTTCGACTCAACCCTGCGGGAGGACTACAATGAGCAGTTCTTC.

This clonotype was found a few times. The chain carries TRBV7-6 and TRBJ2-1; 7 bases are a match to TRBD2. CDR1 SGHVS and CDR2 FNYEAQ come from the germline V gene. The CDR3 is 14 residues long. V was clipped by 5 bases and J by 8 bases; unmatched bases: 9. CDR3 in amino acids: CASSPRLAWDEQFF. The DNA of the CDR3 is TGTGCCAGCAGCCCCCGACTAGCTTGGGATGAGCAGTTCTTC.

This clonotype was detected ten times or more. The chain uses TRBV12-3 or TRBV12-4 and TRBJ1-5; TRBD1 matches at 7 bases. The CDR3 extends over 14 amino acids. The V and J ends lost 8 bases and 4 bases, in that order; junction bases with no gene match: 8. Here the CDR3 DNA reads TGTGCCAGCGGAAGGACAGGCCGGAATCAGCCCCAGCATTTT. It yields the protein CASGRTGRNQPQHF.

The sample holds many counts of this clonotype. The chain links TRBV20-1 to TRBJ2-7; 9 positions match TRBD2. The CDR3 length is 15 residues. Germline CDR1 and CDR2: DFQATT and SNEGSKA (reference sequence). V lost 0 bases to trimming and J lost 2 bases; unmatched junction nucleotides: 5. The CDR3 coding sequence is TGCAGTGCTAGAGATCCGGCTAGCGGGACCTACGAGCAGTACTTC. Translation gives CSARDPASGTYEQYF.

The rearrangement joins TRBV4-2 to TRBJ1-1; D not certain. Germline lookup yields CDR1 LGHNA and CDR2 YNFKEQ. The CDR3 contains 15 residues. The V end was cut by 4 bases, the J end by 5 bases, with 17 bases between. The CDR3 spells CASSLWDDRGTEAFF. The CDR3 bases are TGTGCCAGCAGCCTGTGGGATGATCGAGGGACTGAAGCTTTCTTT.

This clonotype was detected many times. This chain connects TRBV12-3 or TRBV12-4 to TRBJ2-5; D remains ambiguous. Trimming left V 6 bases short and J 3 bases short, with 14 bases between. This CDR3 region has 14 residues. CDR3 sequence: CASSPLSNKETQYF. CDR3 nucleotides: TGTGCCAGCAGCCCCCTCAGCAATAAAGAGACCCAGTACTTC.

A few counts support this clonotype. The CDR3 here is CASSSPRAGGTDTQYF. The DNA of the CDR3 is TGTGCCAGCAGCTCCCCCCGGGCAGGGGGCACAGATACGCAGTATTTT. J is TRBJ2-3 and V is TRBV7-8; tentative D call: TRBD1 (6 bases). Trimming took 4 bases from V and 1 from J, leaving 15 bases between them. Germline CDR1 reads SGHVS; CDR2 reads FQNEAQ. This CDR3 has 16 amino acids. The entire variable domain, with the rest obtained from reference TRBV7-8 and TRBJ2-3, is as follows: GAGVSQSPRYKVAKRGQDVALRCDPISGHVSLFWYQQALGQGPEFLTYFQNEAQLDKSGLPSDRFFAERPEGSVSTLKIQRTQQEDSAVYLCASSSPRAGGTDTQYFGPGTRLTVL.

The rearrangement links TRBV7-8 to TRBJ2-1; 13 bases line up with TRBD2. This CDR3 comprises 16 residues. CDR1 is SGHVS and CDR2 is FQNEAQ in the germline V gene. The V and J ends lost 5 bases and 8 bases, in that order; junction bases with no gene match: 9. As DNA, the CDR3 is TGTGCCAGCAGCGCCCGACTAGCGGGAGGAGAGGATGAGCAGTTCTTC. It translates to CASSARLAGGEDEQFF.

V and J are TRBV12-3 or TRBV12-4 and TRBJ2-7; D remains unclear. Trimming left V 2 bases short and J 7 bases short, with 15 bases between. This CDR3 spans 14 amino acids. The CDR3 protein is CASSLISVEGEQYF. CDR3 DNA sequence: TGTGCCAGCAGTTTAATTAGTGTCGAAGGGGAGCAGTACTTC.

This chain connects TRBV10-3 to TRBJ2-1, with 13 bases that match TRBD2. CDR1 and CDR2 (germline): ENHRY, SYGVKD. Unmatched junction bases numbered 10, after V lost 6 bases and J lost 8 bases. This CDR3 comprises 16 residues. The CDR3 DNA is TGTGCCATCAGGAAAGGACTAGCGGGAGTCCGCGATGAGCAGTTCTTC. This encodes CAIRKGLAGVRDEQFF.

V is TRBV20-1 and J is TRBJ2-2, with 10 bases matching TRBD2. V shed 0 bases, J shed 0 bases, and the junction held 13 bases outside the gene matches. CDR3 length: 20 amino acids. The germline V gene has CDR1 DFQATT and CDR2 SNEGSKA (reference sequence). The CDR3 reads CSAREVWRLAGVANTGELFF. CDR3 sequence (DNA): TGCAGTGCTAGAGAGGTTTGGAGACTAGCGGGTGTCGCGAACACCGGGGAGCTGTTTTTT.

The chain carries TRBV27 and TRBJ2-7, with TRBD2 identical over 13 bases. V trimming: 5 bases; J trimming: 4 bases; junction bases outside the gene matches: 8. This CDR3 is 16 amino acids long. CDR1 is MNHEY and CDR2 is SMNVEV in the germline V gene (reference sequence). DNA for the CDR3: TGTGCCAGCAGTAGAATACTAGCGGGAGGGCCGTACGAGCAGTACTTC. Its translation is CASSRILAGGPYEQYF.

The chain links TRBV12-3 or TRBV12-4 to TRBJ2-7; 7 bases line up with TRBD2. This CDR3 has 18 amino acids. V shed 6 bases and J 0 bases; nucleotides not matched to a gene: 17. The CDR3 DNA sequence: TGTGCCAGCAGCCTTAGCGGGCATCCTGTCTCGGTCTCCTACGAGCAGTACTTC. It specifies CASSLSGHPVSVSYEQYF.

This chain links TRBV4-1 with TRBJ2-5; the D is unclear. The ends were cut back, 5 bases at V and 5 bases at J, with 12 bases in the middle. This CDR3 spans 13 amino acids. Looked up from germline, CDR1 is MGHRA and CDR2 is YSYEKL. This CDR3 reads CASSFFGPETQYF. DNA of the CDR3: TGCGCCAGCAGCTTTTTTGGACCGGAGACCCAGTACTTC.

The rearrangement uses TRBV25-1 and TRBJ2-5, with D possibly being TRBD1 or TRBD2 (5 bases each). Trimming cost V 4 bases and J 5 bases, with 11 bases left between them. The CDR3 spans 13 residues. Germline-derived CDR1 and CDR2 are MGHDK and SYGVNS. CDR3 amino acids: CASSGGYLETQYF. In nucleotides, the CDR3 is TGTGCCAGCAGTGGGGGGTATCTGGAGACCCAGTACTTC. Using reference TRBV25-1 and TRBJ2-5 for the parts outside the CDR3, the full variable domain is EADIYQTPRYLVIGTGKKITLECSQTMGHDKMYWYQQDPGMELHLIHYSYGVNSTEKGDLSSESTVSRIRTEHFPLTLESARPSHTSQYLCASSGGYLETQYFGPGTRLLVL.

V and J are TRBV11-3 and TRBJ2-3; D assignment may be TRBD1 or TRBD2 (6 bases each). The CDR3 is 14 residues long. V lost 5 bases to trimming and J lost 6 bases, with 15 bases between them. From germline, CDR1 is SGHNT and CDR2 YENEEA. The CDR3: CASSPRGVGDTQYF. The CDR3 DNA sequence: TGTGCCAGCAGCCCGAGGGGGGTCGGGGATACGCAGTATTTT. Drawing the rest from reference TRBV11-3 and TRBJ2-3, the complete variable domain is EAGVVQSPRYKIIEKKQPVAFWCNPISGHNTLYWYLQNLGQGPELLIRYENEEAVDDSQLPKDRFSAERLKGVDSTLKIQPAELGDSAVYLCASSPRGVGDTQYFGPGTRLTVL.

This CDR3 reads CASSSGSAYEQYF. CDR3 nucleotides: TGTGCCAGCAGTTCCGGTAGCGCCTACGAGCAGTACTTC. This chain links TRBV27 with TRBJ2-7; TRBD2 is a possible D gene (5 bases). The CDR3 loop spans 13 amino acids. Germline V gives CDR1 MNHEY, CDR2 SMNVEV (reference sequence). Trimming shortened V by 4 bases and J by 2 bases, and 9 bases separated the two germline ends.

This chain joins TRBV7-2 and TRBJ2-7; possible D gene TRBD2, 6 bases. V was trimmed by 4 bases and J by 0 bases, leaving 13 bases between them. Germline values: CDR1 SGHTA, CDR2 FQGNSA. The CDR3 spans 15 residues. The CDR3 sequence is CASSWGSGPSYEQYF. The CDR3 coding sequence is TGTGCCAGCAGCTGGGGAAGCGGGCCCTCCTACGAGCAGTACTTC.

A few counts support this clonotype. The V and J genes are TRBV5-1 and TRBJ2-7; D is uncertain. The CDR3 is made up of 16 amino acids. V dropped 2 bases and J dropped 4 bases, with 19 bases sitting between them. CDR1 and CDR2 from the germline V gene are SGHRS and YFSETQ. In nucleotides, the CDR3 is TGCGCCAGCAGCTTCCGTAAACTGTCAACCTGGTACGAGCAGTACTTC. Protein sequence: CASSFRKLSTWYEQYF.